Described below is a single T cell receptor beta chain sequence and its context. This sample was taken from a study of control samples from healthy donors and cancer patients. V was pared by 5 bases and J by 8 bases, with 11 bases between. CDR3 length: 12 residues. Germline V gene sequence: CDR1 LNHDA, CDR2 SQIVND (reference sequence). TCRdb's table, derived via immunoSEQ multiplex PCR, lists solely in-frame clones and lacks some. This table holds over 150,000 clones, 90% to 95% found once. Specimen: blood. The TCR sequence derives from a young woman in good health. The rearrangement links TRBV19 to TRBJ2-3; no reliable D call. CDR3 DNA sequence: TGTGCCAGTAGTGAGAAGCCGGGTACGCAGTATTTT. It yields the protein CASSEKPGTQYF.